Below, 3 T cell receptor beta chains from the same sample are listed, as sequenced in a study of blood T cell repertoires in COVID-19. Only in-frame clones appear in the TCRdb table, and some are missing; sequencing was by immunoSEQ multiplex PCR. The sample comprises about 150,000 clones, 65% to 90% of which are singletons, and over 8% rests with the top ten. Sequenced: peripheral blood. The receptor set was obtained from a woman in her 50s with acute or convalescent COVID-19.

The gene calls are TRBV7-3 and TRBJ1-1; tentatively, D is TRBD1 (5 bases). Deletions cut 5 bases from V and 0 bases from J, with 13 bases between. The germline V gene encodes CDR1 SGHTA and CDR2 FQGTGA. There are 15 residues in the CDR3. The DNA of the CDR3 is TGTGCCAGCAGCCCGGGGGGGAGCCTGAACACTGAAGCTTTCTTT. As protein: CASSPGGSLNTEAFF.

This chain links TRBV18 with TRBJ1-1, with D possibly matching TRBD1 (5 bases). The ends were cut back, 5 bases at V and 5 bases at J, with 9 bases in the middle. The germline V gene encodes CDR1 KGHSH and CDR2 LQKENI. The CDR3 sequence is 12 residues long. The CDR3 loop reads CASSTRETEAFF. As DNA, the CDR3 is TGTGCCAGCTCAACCAGGGAAACTGAAGCTTTCTTT. The full variable domain, rest sourced from reference TRBV18 and TRBJ1-1, is NAGVMQNPRHLVRRRGQEARLRCSPMKGHSHVYWYRQLPEEGLKFMVYLQKENIIDESGMPKERFSAEFPKEGPSILRIQQVVRGDSAAYFCASSTRETEAFFGQGTRLTVV.

V usage is TRBV19 and J usage is TRBJ2-4; D unclear. There are 14 residues in the CDR3. Germline loops: CDR1 LNHDA, CDR2 SQIVND (reference sequence). Trimming left V 1 base short and J 9 bases short, with 13 bases between. CDR3 in DNA: TGTGCCAGTAGTATAGGTCCAGGAAAAGGCATTCAGTACTTC. It is translated as CASSIGPGKGIQYF.